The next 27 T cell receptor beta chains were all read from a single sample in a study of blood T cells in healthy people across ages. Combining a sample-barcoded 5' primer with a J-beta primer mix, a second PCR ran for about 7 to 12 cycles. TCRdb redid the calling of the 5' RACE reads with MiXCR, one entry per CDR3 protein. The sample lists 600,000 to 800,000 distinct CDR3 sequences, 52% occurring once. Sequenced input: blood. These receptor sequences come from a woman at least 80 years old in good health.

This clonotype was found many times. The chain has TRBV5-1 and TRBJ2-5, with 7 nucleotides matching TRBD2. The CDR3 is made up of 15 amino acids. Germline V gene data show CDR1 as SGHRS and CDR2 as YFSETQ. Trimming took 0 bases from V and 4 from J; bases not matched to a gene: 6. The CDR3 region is CASSLGTSRGETQYF. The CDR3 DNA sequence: TGCGCCAGCAGCTTGGGGACTAGTCGCGGAGAGACCCAGTACTTC. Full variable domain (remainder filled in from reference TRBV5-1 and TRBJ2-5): KAGVTQTPRYLIKTRGQQVTLSCSPISGHRSVSWYQQTPGQGLQFLFEYFSETQRNKGNFPGRFSGRQFSNSRSEMNVSTLELGDSALYLCASSLGTSRGETQYFGPGTRLLVL.

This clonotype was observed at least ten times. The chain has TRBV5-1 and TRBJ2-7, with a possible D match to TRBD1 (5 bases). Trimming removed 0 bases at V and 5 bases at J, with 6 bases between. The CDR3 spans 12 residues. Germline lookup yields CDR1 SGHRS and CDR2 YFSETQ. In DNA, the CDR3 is TGCGCCAGCAGCTTGGGACAGAACGAGCAGTACTTC. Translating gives CASSLGQNEQYF. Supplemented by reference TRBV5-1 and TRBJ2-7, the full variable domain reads KAGVTQTPRYLIKTRGQQVTLSCSPISGHRSVSWYQQTPGQGLQFLFEYFSETQRNKGNFPGRFSGRQFSNSRSEMNVSTLELGDSALYLCASSLGQNEQYFGPGTRLTVT.

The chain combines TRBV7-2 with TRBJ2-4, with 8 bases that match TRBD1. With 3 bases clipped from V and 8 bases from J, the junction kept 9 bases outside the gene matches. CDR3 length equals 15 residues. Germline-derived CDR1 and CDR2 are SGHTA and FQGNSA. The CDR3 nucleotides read TGTGCCAGCAGCTTTCGTGGACAGGGAGCGGACATTCAGTACTTC. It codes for CASSFRGQGADIQYF.

The CDR3 protein is CASSRDRSPNYEQYF. In nucleotides, the CDR3 is TGTGCCAGCAGTCGTGACAGGTCACCAAACTACGAGCAGTACTTC. The chain links TRBV27 to TRBJ2-5, with TRBD1 as a possible D gene (6 bases). The closer fit of TRBJ2-7 to the DNA end suggests the J call may be wrong. CDR3 length equals 15 residues. The germline CDR1 and CDR2 sequences are MNHEY and SMNVEV (reference sequence).

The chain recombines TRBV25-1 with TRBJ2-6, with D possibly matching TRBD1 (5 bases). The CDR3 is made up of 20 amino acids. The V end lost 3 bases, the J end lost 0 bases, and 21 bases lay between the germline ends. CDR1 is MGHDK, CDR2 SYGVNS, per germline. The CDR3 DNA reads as TGTGCCAGCAGTGAGAGCCCCCCCCAGGGTCCCTACTCTGGGGCCAACGTCCTGACTTTC. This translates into CASSESPPQGPYSGANVLTF. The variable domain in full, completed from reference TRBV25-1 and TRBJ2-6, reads EADIYQTPRYLVIGTGKKITLECSQTMGHDKMYWYQQDPGMELHLIHYSYGVNSTEKGDLSSESTVSRIRTEHFPLTLESARPSHTSQYLCASSESPPQGPYSGANVLTFGAGSRLTVL.

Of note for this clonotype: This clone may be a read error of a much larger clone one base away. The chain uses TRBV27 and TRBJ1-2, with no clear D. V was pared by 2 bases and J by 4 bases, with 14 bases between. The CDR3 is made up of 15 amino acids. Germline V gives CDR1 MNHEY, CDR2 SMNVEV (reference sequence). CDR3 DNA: TGTGCCAGCAGTTTAAAGGCTGGATACCTCTATGGCTACACCTTC. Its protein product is CASSLKAGYLYGYTF.

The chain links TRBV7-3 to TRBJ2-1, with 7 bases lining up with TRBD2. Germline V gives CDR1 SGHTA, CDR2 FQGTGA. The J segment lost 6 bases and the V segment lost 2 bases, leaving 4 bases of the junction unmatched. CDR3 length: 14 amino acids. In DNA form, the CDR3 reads TGTGCCAGCAGCTTAGCGGGAGTAGTCAATGAGCAGTTCTTC. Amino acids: CASSLAGVVNEQFF.

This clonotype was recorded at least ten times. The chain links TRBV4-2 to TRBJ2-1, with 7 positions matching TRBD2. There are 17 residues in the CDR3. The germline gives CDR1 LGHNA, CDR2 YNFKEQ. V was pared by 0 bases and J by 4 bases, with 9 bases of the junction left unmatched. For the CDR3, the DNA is TGTGCCAGCAGCCAAGATAGGTGGGACTACCTATACAATGAGCAGTTCTTC. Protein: CASSQDRWDYLYNEQFF.

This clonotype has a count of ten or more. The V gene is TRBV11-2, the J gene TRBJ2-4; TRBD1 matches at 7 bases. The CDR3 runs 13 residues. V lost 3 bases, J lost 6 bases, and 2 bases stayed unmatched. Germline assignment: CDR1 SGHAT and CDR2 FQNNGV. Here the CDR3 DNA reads TGTGCCAGCAGCTTCGGGACAGTAAACATTCAGTACTTC. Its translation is CASSFGTVNIQYF.

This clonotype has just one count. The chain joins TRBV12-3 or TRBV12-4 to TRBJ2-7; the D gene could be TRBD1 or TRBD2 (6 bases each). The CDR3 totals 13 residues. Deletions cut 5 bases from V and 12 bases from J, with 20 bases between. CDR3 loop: CASSDTGARERYF. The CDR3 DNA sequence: TGTGCCAGCAGTGACACGGGGGCAAGGGAGAGGTACTTC.

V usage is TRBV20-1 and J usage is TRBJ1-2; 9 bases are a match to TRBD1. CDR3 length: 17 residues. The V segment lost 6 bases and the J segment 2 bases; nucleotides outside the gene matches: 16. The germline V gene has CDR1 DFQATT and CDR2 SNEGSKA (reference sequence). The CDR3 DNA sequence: TGCAGTGCCGGTATATCCCAAACAGGGGGCGGAAACTATGGCTACACCTTC. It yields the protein CSAGISQTGGGNYGYTF.

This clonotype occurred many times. DNA for the CDR3: TGTGCCAGCAGCTTGGGACTCCACTACACAGATACGCAGTATTTT. This translates into CASSLGLHYTDTQYF. The chain uses TRBV11-2 and TRBJ2-3; D perhaps matches TRBD2 (6 bases). This CDR3 is built from 15 residues. CDR1 and CDR2 from the germline V gene are SGHAT and FQNNGV. Trimming removed 3 bases at V and 2 bases at J, with 12 bases between.

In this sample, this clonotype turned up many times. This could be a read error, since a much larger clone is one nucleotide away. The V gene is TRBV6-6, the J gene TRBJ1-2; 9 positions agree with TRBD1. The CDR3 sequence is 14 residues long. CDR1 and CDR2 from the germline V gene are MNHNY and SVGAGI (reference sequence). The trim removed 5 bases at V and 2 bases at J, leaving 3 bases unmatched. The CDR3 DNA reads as TGTGCCAGCAGTGACGGACAGGGGAACTATGGCTACACCTTC. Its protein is CASSDGQGNYGYTF.

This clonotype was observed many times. DNA of the CDR3: TGTGCCAGCAGCTTAGGGGGCCCTTCAGATGAAGAGCAGTTCTTC. Residues: CASSLGGPSDEEQFF. V usage is TRBV7-2 and J usage is TRBJ2-1; perhaps TRBD1 as D (5 bases). V dropped 1 base and J dropped 10 bases, with 17 bases sitting between them. The CDR3 runs to 15 residues. In germline, CDR1 is SGHTA, CDR2 FQGNSA.

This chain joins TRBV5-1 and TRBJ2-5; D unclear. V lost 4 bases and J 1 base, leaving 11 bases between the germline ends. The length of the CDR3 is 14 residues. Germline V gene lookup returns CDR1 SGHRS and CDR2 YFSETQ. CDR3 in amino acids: CASSVEYGQETQYF. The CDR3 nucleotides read TGCGCCAGCAGCGTGGAATACGGCCAAGAGACCCAGTACTTC.

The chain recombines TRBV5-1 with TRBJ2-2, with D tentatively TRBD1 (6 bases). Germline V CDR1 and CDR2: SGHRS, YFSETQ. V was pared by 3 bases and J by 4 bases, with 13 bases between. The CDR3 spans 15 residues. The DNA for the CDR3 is TGCGCCAGCAGCTCCGGGACAAGGCCCACCGGGGAGCTGTTTTTT. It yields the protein CASSSGTRPTGELFF.

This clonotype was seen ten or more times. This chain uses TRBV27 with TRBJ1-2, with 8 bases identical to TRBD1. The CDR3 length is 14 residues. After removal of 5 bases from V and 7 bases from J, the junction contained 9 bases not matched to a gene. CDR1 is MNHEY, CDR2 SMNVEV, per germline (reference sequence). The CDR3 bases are TGTGCCAGCAGTCCTTCATTGGACAGGGCTGGCTACACCTTC. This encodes CASSPSLDRAGYTF.

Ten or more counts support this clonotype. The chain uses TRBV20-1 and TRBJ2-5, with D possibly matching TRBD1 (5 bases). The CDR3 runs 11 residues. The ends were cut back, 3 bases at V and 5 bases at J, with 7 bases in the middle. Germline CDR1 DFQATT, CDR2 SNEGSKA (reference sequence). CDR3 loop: CSASKGETQYF. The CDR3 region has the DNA TGCAGTGCTAGTAAGGGGGAGACCCAGTACTTC.

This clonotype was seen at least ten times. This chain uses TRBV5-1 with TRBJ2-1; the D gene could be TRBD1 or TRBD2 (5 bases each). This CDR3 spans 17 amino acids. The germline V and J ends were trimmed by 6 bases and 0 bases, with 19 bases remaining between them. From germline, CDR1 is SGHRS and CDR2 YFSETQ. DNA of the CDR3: TGCGCCAGCACAGTCCTGGGGGATCCGGGCTCCTACAATGAGCAGTTCTTC. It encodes CASTVLGDPGSYNEQFF.

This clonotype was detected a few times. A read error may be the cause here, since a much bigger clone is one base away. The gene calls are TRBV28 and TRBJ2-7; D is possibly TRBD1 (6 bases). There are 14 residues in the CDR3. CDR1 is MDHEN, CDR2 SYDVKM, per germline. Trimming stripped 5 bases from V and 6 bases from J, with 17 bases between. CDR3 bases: TGTGCCAGCAGTGTACCCAAGGACAGCTCCGAGCAGTACTTC. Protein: CASSVPKDSSEQYF.

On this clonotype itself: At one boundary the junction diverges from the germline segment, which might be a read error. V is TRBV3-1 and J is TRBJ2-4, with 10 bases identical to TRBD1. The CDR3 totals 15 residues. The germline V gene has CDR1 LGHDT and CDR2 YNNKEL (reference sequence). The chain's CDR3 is CAGSQRDRGINIQYF. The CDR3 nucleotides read TGTGCCGGCAGCCAAAGGGACAGGGGAATTAACATTCAGTACTTC.

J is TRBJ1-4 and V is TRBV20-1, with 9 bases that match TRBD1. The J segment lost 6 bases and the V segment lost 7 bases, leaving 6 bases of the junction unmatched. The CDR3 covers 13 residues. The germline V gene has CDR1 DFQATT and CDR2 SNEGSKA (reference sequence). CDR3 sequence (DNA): TGCAGTGGCACGGGGACAGGGCATGAAAAACTGTTTTTT. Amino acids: CSGTGTGHEKLFF.

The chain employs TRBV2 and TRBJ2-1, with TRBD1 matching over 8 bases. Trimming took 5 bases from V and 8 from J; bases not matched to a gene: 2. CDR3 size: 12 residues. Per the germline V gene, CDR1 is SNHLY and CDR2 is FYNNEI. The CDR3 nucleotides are TGTGCCAGCAGTACACAGGGGGATGAGCAGTTCTTC. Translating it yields CASSTQGDEQFF.

The CDR3 sequence is CSATSGTQYF. The CDR3 nucleotides are TGCAGTGCCACTAGCGGTACGCAGTATTTT. The rearrangement joins TRBV20-1 to TRBJ2-3, with 8 bases aligning to TRBD2. V dropped 6 bases and J dropped 8; count of bases not matched to a gene: 1. The CDR3 spans 10 residues. Per germline, CDR1 DFQATT and CDR2 SNEGSKA (reference sequence).

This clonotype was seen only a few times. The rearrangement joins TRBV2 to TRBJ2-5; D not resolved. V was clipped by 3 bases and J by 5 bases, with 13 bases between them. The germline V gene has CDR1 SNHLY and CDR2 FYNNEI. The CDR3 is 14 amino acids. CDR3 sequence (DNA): TGTGCCAGCAGTGACCTCACACCCGTGGAGACCCAGTACTTC. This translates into CASSDLTPVETQYF.

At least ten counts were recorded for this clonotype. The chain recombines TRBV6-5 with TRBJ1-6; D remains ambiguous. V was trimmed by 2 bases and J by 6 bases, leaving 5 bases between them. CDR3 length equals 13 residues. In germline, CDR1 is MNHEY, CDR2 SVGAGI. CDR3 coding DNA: TGTGCCAGCAGTTACAACAGTAATTCACCCCTCCACTTT. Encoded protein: CASSYNSNSPLHF.

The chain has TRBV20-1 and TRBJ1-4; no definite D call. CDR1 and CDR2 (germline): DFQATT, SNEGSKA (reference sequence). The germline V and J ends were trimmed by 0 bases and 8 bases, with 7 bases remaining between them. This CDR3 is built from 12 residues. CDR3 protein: CSARDLPEKLFF. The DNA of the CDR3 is TGCAGTGCTAGAGATCTGCCCGAAAAACTGTTTTTT.